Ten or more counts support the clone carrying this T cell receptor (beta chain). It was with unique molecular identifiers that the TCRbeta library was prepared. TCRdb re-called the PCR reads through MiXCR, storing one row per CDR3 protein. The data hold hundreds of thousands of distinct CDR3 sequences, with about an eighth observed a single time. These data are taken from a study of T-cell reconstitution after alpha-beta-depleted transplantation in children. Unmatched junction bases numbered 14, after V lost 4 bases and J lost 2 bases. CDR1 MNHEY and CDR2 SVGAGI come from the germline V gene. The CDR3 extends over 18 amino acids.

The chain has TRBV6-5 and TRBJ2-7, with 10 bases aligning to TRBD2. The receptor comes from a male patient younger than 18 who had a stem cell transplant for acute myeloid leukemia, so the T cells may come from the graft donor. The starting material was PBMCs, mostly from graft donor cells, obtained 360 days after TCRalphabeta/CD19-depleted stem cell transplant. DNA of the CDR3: TGTGCCAGCAGTTCCTCTACGGGACCGGGACTAGCGCCCTACGAGCAGTACTTC. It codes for CASSSSTGPGLAPYEQYF.